Here is one TCR beta chain with its context. This CDR3 is built from 14 residues. Germline V gene data show CDR1 as SNHLY and CDR2 as FYNNEI. The ends were cut back, 3 bases at V and 10 bases at J, with 18 bases in the middle. The data derive from a study of regulatory T cells in long-lasting Graves disease. Relying on iRepertoire HTBI primers and Arm-PCR of CDR3 regions, the team built TCR beta libraries. One entry per CDR3 protein, called by TCRdb with MiXCR from the multiplex PCR reads. The sample includes about 660,000 distinct CDR3 sequences, around 30% of them seen just once. Described time point: persistent/refractory GD, antithyroid drugs over 5 years with positive TRAb. PBMC RNA served as the TCR library source.

This specimen consisted of peripheral blood mononuclear cells (PBMCs), obtained when the disease was refractory, from a patient treated with antithyroid drugs. The chain employs TRBV2 and TRBJ1-2, with D unclear. The TCR comes from a female donor with Graves disease. The CDR3: CASSDVVGRTDYTF. The CDR3 DNA reads as TGTGCCAGCAGTGATGTGGTTGGTCGCACCGACTACACCTTC.